Detailed here is one T cell receptor (beta chain). What it recognizes is unknown. TCRdb re-analysed the 5' RACE reads in MiXCR, keeping a single row per CDR3 protein. Among 300,000 to 350,000 distinct CDR3 sequences listed, approximately 13% were seen once. The sample originates from a study of identical twins. This CDR3 has 15 residues. Per germline, CDR1 DFQATT and CDR2 SNEGSKA (reference sequence). V dropped 6 bases and J dropped 5 bases, with 22 bases sitting between them. Broader study findings: Invariant cells of the MAIT and iNKT types might have partly distorted the zero-insertion analyses. Clonotypes of the beta chain that were abundant in cord blood carried fewer insertions (memory repertoires showed none). When twins shared out-of-frame alpha sequences, those sequences had excess low generation probability.

The sample was also reused in another study, on yellow fever vaccine responses in identical twins.

The V and J genes are TRBV20-1 and TRBJ2-5; D might be TRBD2 (5 bases). The sequenced material came from CD8+ T cells sorted from blood. This TCR derives from a woman aged 18-29 years in good health. CDR3: CSARNLPTIGETQYF. Here the CDR3 DNA reads TGCAGTGCCCGAAATCTCCCGACTATTGGGGAGACCCAGTACTTC.